Listed below are T cell receptor beta chains from one sample, sequenced in a study. TCRdb called the RT-PCR reads again in MiXCR, with one record for every CDR3 protein. Of about 700,000 distinct CDR3 sequences in the sample, around 14% are singletons; the top ten hold around 3.3%. Sample: memory CD4+ T cells from blood. All receptors come from a female donor in good health, serving as a healthy control. CDR3s include the opening cysteine and the closing phenylalanine or tryptophan. Each record gives: V gene, clone size, J gene, D gene, CDR3 DNA, CDR3 protein. The D gene is left open where the match is weak. A clone size is listed for some rows: how often the clone was seen (once, few, many), or a class if it is expanded.

TRBV6-5	few	TRBJ2-5	NA	TGTGCCAGCGGTCGAGAGGGAGAGACCCAGTACTTC	CASGREGETQYF
TRBV12-3/TRBV12-4	many	TRBJ2-1	TRBD1	TGTGCCAGCAGCCTTCGACAGGGGGTATACAATGAGCAGTTCTTC	CASSLRQGVYNEQFF
TRBV6-5	many	TRBJ1-2	NA	TGTGCCAGCAGTTACGCCGGCAGCTGGGGCTACACCTTC	CASSYAGSWGYTF
TRBV5-1	many	TRBJ2-1	TRBD2	TGCGCCAGCAGCCCAAGAGGACTAGCGGGAGTTTATGAGCAGTTCTTC	CASSPRGLAGVYEQFF
TRBV3-1	once	TRBJ2-5	TRBD2	TGTGCCAGCAGCCTCGTGGGACTAGCGGGAGATGGAGAGACCCAGTACTTC	CASSLVGLAGDGETQYF
TRBV6-6	many	TRBJ2-2	NA	TGTGCCAGCAGTTACCAGCGGGCCAAATCTACCGGGGAGCTGTTTTTT	CASSYQRAKSTGELFF
TRBV5-1	NA	TRBJ2-7	NA	TGCGCCAGCAGTTCCGGGGAAGGAAGTGATATATCCTACGAGCAGTACTTC	CASSSGEGSDISYEQYF
TRBV28	NA	TRBJ1-2	NA	TGTGCCAGCAGTTTCCAGGGGTTCTACACCTTC	CASSFQGFYTF
TRBV28	NA	TRBJ1-4	NA	TGTGCCAGCAGTTTCTCCTACAGGGCTGCTAATGAAAAACTGTTTTTT	CASSFSYRAANEKLFF
TRBV20-1	NA	TRBJ1-5	NA	TGCAGTGCTTGGGGGGCGGGAGCTCGGCAGCCCCAGCATTTT	CSAWGAGARQPQHF
TRBV20-1	few	TRBJ2-6	TRBD1	TGCAGTGCTAGCCCCGGGACAGGTAGGAACGTCCTGACTTTC	CSASPGTGRNVLTF
TRBV7-2	many	TRBJ2-7	TRBD2	TGTGCCAGCAGCTTGAGTCGGCTAGCGGGATCCTACGAGCAGTACTTC	CASSLSRLAGSYEQYF
TRBV9	NA	TRBJ1-4	TRBD1	TGTGCCAGCAGCGTAGGACAGGGGGCAGATGAAAAACTGTTTTTT	CASSVGQGADEKLFF
TRBV12-3/TRBV12-4	many	TRBJ1-2	NA	TGTGCCAGCAGCCCCCAATATTATGGCTACACCTTC	CASSPQYYGYTF
TRBV4-3	few	TRBJ2-3	NA	TGCGCCAGCAGCCAAGATAAACTTTTGGGGGATACGCAGTATTTT	CASSQDKLLGDTQYF
TRBV29-1	NA	TRBJ1-2	NA	TGCAGCGTGGGAGAATGGGGGGGCTATGGCTACACCTTC	CSVGEWGGYGYTF
TRBV9	few	TRBJ2-3	NA	TGTGCCAGCAGCCCCCAACGGGTTTCCACAGATACGCAGTATTTT	CASSPQRVSTDTQYF